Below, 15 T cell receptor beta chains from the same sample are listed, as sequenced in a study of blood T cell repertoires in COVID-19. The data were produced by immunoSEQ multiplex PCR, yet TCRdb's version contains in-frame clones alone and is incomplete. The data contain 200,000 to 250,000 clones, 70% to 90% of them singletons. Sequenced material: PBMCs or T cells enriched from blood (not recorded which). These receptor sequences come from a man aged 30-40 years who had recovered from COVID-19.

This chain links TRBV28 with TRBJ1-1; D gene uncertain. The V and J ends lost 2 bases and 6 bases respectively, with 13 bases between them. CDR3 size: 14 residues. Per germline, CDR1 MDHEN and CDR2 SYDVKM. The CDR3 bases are TGTGCCAGCAGTTTAAGGGAGAGTATTGCTGAAGCTTTCTTT. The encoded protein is CASSLRESIAEAFF.

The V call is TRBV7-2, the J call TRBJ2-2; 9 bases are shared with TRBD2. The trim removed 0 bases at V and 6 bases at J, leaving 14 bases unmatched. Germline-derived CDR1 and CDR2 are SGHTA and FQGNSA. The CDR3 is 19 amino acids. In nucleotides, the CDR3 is TGTGCCAGCAGCTTAGCAGCTAGCGGGATCCCCCTCCGGGCCGGGGAGCTGTTTTTT. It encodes CASSLAASGIPLRAGELFF.

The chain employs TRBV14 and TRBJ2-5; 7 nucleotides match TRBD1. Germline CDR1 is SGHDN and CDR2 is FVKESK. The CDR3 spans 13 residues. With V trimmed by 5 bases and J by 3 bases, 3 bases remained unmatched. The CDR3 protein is CASSYGTEETQYF. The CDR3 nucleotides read TGTGCCAGCAGCTATGGGACAGAAGAGACCCAGTACTTC.

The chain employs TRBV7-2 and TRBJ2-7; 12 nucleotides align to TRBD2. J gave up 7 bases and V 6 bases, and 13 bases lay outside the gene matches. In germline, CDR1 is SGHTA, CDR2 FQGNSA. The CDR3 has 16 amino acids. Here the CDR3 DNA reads TGTGCCAGCAGACAACCGGGAAAACTAGCGGGGGGTGAGCAGTACTTC. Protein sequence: CASRQPGKLAGGEQYF.

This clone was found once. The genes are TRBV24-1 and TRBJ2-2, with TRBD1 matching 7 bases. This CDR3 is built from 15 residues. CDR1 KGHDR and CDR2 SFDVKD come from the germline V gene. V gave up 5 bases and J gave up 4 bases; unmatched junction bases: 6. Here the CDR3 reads CATSVGTVSTGELFF. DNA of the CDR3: TGTGCCACCAGTGTCGGGACAGTGAGCACCGGGGAGCTGTTTTTT.

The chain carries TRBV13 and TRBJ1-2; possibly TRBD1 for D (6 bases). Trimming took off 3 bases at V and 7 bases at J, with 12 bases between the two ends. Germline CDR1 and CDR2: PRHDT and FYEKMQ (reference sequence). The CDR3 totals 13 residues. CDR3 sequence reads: CASSFYRESGYTF. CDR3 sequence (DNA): TGTGCCAGCAGCTTTTACAGGGAATCTGGCTACACCTTC.

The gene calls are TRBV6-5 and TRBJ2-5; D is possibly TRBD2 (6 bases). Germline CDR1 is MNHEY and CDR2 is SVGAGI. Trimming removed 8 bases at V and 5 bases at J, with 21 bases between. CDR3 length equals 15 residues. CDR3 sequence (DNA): TGTGCCAGCGTCCGGACACACTTTGGGGGGGAGACCCAGTACTTC. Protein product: CASVRTHFGGETQYF.

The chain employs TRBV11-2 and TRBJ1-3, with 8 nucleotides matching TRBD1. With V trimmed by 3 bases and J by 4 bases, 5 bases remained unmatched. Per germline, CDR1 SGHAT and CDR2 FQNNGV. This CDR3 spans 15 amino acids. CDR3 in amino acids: CASSFRGLRGNTIYF. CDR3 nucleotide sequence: TGTGCCAGCAGCTTCAGGGGGCTGCGAGGAAACACCATATATTTT.

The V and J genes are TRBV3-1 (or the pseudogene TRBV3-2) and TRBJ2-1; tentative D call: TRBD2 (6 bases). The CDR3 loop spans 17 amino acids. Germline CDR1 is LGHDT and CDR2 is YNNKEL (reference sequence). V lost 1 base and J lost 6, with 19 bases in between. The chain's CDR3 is CASSQGISGVTGNEQFF. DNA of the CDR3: TGTGCCAGCAGCCAAGGAATTAGCGGAGTCACGGGCAATGAGCAGTTCTTC.

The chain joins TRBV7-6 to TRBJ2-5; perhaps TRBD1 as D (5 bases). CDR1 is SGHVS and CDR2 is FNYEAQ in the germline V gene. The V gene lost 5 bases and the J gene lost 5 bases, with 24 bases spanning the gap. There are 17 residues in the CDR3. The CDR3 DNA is TGTGCCAGCAGCCCTTCTACTCCGATCAGGGTTCTGGAGACCCAGTACTTC. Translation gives CASSPSTPIRVLETQYF.

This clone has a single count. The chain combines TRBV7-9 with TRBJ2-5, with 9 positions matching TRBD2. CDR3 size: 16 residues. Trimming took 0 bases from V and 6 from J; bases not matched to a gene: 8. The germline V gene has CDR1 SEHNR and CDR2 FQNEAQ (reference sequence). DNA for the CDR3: TGTGCCAGCAGCTTAGCGGAGTCTAGCGGGATTAAGACCCAGTACTTC. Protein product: CASSLAESSGIKTQYF.

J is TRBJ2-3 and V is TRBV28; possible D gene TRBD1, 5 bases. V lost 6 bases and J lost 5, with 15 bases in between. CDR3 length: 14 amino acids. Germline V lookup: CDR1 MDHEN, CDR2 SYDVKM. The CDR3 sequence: CASRRPQGLDTQYF. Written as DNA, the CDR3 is TGTGCCAGCAGGCGGCCTCAGGGCCTAGATACGCAGTATTTT.

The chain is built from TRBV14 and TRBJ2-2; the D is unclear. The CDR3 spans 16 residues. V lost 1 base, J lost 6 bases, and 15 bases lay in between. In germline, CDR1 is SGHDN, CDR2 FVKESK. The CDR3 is CASSQVPSVGAGELFF. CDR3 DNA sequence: TGTGCCAGCAGCCAAGTCCCTAGTGTCGGCGCCGGGGAGCTGTTTTTT.

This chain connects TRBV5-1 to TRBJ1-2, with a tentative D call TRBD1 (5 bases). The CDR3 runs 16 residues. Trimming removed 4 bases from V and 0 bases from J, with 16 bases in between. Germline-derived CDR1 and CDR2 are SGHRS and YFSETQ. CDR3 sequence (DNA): TGCGCCAGCAGCCCGCGCAGGGTGCAGACTAACTATGGCTACACCTTC. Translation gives CASSPRRVQTNYGYTF.

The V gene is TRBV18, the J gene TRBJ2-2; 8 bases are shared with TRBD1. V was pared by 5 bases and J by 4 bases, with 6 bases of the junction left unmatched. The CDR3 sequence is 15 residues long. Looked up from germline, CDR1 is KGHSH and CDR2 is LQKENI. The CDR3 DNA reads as TGTGCCAGCTCAAAAATCGGACAGGGCACCGGGGAGCTGTTTTTT. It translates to CASSKIGQGTGELFF.